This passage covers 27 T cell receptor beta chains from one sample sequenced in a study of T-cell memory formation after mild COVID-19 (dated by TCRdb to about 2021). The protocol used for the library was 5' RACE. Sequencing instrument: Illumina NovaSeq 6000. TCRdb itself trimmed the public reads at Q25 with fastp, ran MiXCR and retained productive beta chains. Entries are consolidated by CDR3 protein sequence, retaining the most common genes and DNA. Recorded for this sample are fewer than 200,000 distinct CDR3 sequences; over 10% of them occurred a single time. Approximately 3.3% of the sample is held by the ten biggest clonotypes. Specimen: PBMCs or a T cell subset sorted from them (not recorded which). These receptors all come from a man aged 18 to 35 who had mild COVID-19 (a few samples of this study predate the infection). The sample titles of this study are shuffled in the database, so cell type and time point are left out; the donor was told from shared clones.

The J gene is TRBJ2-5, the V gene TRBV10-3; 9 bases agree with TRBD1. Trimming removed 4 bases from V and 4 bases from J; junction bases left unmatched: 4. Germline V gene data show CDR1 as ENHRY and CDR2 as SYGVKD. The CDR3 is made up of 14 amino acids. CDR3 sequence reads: CAISGTGDRETQYF. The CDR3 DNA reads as TGTGCCATCAGTGGGACAGGGGATAGAGAGACCCAGTACTTC.

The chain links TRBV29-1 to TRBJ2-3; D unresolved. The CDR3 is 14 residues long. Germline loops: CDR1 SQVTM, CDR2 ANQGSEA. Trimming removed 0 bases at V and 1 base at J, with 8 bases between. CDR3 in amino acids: CSVEERWGTDTQYF. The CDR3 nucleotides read TGCAGCGTTGAAGAACGGTGGGGCACAGATACGCAGTATTTT.

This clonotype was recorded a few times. The CDR3 sequence is CASSRVGTSGDTQYF. CDR3 nucleotide sequence: TGCGCCAGCAGCCGCGTCGGGACTAGCGGCGATACGCAGTATTTT. The chain links TRBV5-1 to TRBJ2-3, with TRBD2 matching 11 bases. V lost 4 bases to trimming and J lost 6 bases; unmatched junction nucleotides: 7. Germline CDR1 is SGHRS and CDR2 is YFSETQ. The CDR3 loop spans 15 amino acids. Looking up the rest from reference TRBV5-1 and TRBJ2-3 gives the full variable domain: KAGVTQTPRYLIKTRGQQVTLSCSPISGHRSVSWYQQTPGQGLQFLFEYFSETQRNKGNFPGRFSGRQFSNSRSEMNVSTLELGDSALYLCASSRVGTSGDTQYFGPGTRLTVL.

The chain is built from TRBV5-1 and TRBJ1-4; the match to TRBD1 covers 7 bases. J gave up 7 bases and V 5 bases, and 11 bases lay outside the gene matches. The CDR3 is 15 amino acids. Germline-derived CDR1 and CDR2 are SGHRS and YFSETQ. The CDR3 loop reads CASRPGGQTLEKLFF. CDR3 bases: TGCGCCAGCAGACCTGGGGGACAGACGCTTGAAAAACTGTTTTTT.

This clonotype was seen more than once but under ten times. The CDR3 reads CASSLWGGTGELFF. CDR3 DNA sequence: TGTGCCAGCAGTTTATGGGGGGGCACCGGGGAGCTGTTTTTT. This sequence joins TRBV28 and TRBJ2-2; maybe TRBD2 (6 bases). CDR3 length: 14 amino acids. The germline CDR1 and CDR2 sequences are MDHEN and SYDVKM. V was shortened by 0 bases and J by 4 bases, with 6 bases between the two germline ends.

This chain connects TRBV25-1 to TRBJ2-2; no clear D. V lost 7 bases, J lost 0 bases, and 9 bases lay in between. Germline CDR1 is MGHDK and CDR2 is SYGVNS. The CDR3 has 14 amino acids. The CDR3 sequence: CASTPVPNTGELFF. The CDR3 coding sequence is TGTGCCAGCACACCCGTGCCGAACACCGGGGAGCTGTTTTTT.

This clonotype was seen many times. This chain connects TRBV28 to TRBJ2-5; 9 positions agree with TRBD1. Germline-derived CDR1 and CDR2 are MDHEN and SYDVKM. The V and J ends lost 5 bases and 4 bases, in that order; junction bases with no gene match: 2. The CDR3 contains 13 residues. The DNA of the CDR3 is TGTGCCAGCAGTGGGACAGGGTTAGAGACCCAGTACTTC. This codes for CASSGTGLETQYF. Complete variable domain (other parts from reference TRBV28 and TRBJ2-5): DVKVTQSSRYLVKRTGEKVFLECVQDMDHENMFWYRQDPGLGLRLIYFSYDVKMKEKGDIPEGYSVSREKKERFSLILESASTNQTSMYLCASSGTGLETQYFGPGTRLLVL.

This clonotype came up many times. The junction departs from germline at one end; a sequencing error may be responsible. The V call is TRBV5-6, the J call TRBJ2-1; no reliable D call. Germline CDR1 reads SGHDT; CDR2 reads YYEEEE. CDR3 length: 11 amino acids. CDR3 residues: CASSHYNEQFF. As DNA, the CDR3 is TGCGCCAGCAGCCACTACAATGAGCAGTTCTTC.

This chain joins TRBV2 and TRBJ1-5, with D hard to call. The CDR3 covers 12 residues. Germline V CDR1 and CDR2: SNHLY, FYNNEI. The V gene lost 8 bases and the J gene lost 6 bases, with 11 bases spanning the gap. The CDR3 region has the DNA TGTGCCAGCGGAAGGGATCGTCAGCCCCAGCATTTT. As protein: CASGRDRQPQHF.

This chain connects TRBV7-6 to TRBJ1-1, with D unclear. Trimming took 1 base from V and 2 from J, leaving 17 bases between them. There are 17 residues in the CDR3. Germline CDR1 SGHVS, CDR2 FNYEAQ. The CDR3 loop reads CASSLGSSGHGNTEAFF. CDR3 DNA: TGTGCCAGCAGCTTAGGATCTAGTGGGCATGGAAACACTGAAGCTTTCTTT. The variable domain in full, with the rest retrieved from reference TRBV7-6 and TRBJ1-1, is GAGVSQSPRYKVTKRGQDVALRCDPISGHVSLYWYRQALGQGPEFLTYFNYEAQQDKSGLPNDRFSAERPEGSISTLTIQRTEQRDSAMYRCASSLGSSGHGNTEAFFGQGTRLTVV.

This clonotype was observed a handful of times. The DNA for the CDR3 is TGTGCCAGCTACCGATCGGGGGGAGATACGCAGTATTTT. Its translation: CASYRSGGDTQYF. The chain joins TRBV6-2 or TRBV6-3 to TRBJ2-3, with 7 nucleotides matching TRBD2. After removal of 8 bases from V and 5 bases from J, the junction contained 7 bases not matched to a gene. The CDR3 is 13 amino acids. Per germline, CDR1 MNHEY and CDR2 SVGEGT.

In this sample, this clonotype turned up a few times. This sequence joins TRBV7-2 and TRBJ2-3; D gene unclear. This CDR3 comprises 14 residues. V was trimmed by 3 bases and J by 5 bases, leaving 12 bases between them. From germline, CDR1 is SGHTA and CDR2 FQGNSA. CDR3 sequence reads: CASSFPTPGDTQYF. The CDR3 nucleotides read TGTGCCAGCAGCTTTCCGACACCTGGAGATACGCAGTATTTT. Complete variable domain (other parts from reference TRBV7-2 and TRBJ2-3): GAGVSQSPSNKVTEKGKDVELRCDPISGHTALYWYRQSLGQGLEFLIYFQGNSAPDKSGLPSDRFSAERTGGSVSTLTIQRTQQEDSAVYLCASSFPTPGDTQYFGPGTRLTVL.

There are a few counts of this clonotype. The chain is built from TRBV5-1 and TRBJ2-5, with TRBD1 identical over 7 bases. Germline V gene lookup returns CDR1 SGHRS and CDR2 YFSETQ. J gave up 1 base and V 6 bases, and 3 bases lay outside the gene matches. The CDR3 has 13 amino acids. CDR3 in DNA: TGCGCCAGCATGGGGGACAGCCAAGAGACCCAGTACTTC. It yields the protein CASMGDSQETQYF.

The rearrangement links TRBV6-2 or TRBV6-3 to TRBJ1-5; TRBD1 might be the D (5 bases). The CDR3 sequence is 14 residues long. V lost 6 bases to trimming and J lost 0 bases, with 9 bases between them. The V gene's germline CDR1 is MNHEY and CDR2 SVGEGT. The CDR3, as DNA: TGTGCCAGCAGACGGGGGTATAGCAATCAGCCCCAGCATTTT. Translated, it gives CASRRGYSNQPQHF.

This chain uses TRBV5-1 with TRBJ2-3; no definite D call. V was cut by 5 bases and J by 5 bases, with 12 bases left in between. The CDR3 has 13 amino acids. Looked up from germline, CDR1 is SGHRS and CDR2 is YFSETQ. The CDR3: CASRGPAGDTQYF. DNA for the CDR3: TGCGCCAGCAGGGGTCCAGCAGGAGATACGCAGTATTTT. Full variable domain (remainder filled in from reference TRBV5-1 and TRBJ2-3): KAGVTQTPRYLIKTRGQQVTLSCSPISGHRSVSWYQQTPGQGLQFLFEYFSETQRNKGNFPGRFSGRQFSNSRSEMNVSTLELGDSALYLCASRGPAGDTQYFGPGTRLTVL.

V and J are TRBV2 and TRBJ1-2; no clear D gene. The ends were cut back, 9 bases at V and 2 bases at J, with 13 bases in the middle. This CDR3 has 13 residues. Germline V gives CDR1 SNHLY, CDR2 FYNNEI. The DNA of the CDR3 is TGTGCCAGGGGGATGCGAGGGAACTATGGCTACACCTTC. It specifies CARGMRGNYGYTF.

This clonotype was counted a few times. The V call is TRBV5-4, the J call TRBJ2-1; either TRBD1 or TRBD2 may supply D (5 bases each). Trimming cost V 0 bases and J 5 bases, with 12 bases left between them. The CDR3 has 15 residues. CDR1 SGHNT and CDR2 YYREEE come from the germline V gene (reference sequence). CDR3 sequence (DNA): TGTGCCAGCAGCTTGGCGGGGCCCCGGGACAATGAGCAGTTCTTC. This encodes CASSLAGPRDNEQFF.

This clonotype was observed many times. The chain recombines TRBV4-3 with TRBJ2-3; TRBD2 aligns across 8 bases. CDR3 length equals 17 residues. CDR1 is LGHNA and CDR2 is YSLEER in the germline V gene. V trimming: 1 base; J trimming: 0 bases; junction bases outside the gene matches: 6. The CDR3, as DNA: TGCGCCAGCAGCCAAGGGGCTAGCGGGTTTAGCACAGATACGCAGTATTTT. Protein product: CASSQGASGFSTDTQYF.

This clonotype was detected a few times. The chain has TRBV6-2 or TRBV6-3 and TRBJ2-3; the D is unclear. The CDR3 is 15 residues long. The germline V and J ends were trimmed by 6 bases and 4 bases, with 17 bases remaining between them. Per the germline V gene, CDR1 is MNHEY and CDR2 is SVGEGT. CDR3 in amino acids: CASSSWDPAADTQYF. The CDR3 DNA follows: TGTGCCAGCAGCTCCTGGGATCCAGCCGCAGATACGCAGTATTTT.

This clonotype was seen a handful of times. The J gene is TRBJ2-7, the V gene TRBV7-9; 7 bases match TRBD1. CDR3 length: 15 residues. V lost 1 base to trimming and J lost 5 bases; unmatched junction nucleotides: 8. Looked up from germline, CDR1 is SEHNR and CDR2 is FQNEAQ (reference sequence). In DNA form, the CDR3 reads TGTGCCAGCAGCTTAGAGAGACAGGGTGATAACGAGCAGTACGTC. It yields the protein CASSLERQGDNEQYV.

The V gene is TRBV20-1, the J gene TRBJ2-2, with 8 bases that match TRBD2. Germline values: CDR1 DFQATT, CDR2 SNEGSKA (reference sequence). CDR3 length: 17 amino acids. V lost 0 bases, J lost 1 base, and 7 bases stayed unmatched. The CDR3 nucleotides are TGCAGTGCTAGAGATCTGAGGAGCGGGAGGAACACCGGGGAGCTGTTTTTT. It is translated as CSARDLRSGRNTGELFF.

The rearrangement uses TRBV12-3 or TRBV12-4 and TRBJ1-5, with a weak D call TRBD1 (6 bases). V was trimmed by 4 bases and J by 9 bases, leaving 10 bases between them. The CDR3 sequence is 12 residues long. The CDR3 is CASSSAGAPQHF. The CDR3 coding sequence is TGTGCCAGCAGTTCCGCAGGGGCGCCCCAGCATTTT.

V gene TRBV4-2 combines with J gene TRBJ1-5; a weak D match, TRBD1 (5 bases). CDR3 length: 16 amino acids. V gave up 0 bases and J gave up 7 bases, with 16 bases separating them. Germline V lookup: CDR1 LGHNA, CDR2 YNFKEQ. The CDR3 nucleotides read TGTGCCAGCAGCCAAGATAAATTGGCTGGGGGACAGCCCCAGCATTTT. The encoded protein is CASSQDKLAGGQPQHF.

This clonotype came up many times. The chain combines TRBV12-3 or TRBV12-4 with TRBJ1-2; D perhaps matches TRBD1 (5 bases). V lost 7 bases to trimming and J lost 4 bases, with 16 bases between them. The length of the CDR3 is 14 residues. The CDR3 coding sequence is TGTGCCAGCACCAGTCAGGGTTTGGGCTATGGCTACACCTTC. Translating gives CASTSQGLGYGYTF.

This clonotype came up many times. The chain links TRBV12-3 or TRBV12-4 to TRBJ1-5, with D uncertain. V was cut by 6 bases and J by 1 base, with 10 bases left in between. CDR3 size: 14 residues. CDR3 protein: CASSLDGSNQPQHF. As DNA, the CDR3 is TGTGCCAGCAGCCTGGACGGGAGCAATCAGCCCCAGCATTTT.

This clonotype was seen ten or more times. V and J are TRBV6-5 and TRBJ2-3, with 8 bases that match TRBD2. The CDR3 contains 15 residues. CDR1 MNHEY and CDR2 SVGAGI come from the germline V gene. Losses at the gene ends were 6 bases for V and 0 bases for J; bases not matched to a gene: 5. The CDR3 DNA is TGTGCCAGCAGCCTTAGCGGGACTAGCACAGATACGCAGTATTTT. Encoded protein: CASSLSGTSTDTQYF.

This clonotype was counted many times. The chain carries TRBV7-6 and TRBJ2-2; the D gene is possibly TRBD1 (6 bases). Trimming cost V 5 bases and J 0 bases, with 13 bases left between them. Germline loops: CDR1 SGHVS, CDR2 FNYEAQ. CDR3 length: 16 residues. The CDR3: CASSPRQATNTGELFF. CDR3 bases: TGTGCCAGCAGCCCCAGACAGGCCACGAACACCGGGGAGCTGTTTTTT.